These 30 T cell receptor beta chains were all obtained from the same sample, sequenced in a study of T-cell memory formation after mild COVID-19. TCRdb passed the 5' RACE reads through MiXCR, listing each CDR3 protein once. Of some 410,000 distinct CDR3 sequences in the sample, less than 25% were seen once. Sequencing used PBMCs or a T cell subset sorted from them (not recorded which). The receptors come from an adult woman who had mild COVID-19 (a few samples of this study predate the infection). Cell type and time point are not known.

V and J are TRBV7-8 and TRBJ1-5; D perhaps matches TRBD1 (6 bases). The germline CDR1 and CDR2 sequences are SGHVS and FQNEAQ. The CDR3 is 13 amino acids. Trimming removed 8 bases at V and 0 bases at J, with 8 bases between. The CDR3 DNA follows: TGTGCCAGCGGGACACCTAGCAATCAGCCCCAGCATTTT. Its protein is CASGTPSNQPQHF.

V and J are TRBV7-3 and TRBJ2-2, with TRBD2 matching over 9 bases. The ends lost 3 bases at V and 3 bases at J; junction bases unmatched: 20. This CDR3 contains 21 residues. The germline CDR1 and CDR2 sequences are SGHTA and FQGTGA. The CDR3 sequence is CASSFGRWVSSGKMHTGELFF. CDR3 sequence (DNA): TGTGCCAGCAGCTTTGGCCGGTGGGTCTCTAGCGGGAAAATGCACACCGGGGAGCTGTTTTTT.

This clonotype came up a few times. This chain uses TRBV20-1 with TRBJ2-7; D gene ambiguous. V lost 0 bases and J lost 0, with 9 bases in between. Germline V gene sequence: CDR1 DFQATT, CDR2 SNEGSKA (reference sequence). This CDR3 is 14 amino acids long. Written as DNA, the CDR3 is TGCAGTGCTAGAGACGAGGACCACTCCTACGAGCAGTACTTC. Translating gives CSARDEDHSYEQYF.

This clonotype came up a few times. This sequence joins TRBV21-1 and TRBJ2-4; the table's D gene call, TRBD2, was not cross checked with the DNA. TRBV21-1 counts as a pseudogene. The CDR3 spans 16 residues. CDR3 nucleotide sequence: TGTGCCAGCAGCACCCAGATAGCGGTTCACAAAAACATTCAGTACTTC. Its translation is CASSTQIAVHKNIQYF.

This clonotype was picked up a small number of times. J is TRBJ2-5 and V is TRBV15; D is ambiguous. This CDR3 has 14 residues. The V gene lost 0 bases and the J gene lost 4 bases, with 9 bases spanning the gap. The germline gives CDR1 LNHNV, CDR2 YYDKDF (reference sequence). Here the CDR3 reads CATSRDAVGETQYF. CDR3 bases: TGTGCCACCAGCAGAGATGCGGTAGGAGAGACCCAGTACTTC. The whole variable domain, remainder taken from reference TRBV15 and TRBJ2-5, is DAMVIQNPRYQVTQFGKPVTLSCSQTLNHNVMYWYQQKSSQAPKLLFHYYDKDFNNEADTPDNFQSRRPNTSFCFLDIRSPGLGDTAMYLCATSRDAVGETQYFGPGTRLLVL.

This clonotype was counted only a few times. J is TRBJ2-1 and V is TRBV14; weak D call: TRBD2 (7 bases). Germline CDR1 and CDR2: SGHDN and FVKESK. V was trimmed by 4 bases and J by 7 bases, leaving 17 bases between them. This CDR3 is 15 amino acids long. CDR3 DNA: TGTGCCAGCAGCCCGGGGGGCATCAGGCGAAATGAGCAGTTCTTC. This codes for CASSPGGIRRNEQFF.

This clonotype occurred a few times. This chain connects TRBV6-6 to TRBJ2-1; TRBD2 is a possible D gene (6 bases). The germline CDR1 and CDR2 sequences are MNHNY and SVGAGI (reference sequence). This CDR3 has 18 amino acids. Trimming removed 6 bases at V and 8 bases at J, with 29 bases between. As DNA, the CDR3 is TGTGCCAGCAGAGCCGGGGGAATCGGGGCGCCTAATCTTCATGAGCAGTTCTTC. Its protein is CASRAGGIGAPNLHEQFF.

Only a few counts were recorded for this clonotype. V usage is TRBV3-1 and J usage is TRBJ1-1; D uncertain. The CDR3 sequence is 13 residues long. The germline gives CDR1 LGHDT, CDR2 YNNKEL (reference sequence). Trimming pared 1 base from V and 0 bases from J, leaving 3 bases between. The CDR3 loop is CASSQVVNTEAFF. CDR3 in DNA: TGTGCCAGCAGCCAAGTGGTGAACACTGAAGCTTTCTTT.

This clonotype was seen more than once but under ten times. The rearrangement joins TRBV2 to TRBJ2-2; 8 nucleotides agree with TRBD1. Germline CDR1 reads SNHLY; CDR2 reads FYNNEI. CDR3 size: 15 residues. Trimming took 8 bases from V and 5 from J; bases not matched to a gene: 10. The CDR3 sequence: CASVKETGGTGELFF. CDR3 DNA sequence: TGTGCCAGCGTTAAAGAAACAGGGGGGACCGGGGAGCTGTTTTTT.

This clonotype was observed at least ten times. CDR3 in amino acids: CSVRSGTDTGELFF. CDR3 coding DNA: TGCAGCGTAAGATCCGGGACAGACACCGGGGAGCTGTTTTTT. The gene calls are TRBV29-1 and TRBJ2-2; TRBD1 matches at 7 bases. Per germline, CDR1 SQVTM and CDR2 ANQGSEA. J lost 3 bases, V lost 6 bases, and 7 bases had no gene match. The CDR3 extends over 14 amino acids.

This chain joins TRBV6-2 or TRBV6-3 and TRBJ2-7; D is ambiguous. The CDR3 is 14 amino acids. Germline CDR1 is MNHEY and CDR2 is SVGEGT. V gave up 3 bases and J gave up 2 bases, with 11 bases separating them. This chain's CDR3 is CASSYSQVAYEQYF. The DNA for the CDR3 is TGTGCCAGCAGTTATTCGCAGGTTGCCTACGAGCAGTACTTC.

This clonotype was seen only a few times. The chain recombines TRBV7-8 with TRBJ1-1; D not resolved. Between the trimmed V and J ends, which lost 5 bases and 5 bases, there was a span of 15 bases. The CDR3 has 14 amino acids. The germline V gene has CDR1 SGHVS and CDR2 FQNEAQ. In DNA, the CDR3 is TGTGCCAGCAGCGCCCAGGCCTCGGGGACTGAAGCTTTCTTT. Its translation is CASSAQASGTEAFF.

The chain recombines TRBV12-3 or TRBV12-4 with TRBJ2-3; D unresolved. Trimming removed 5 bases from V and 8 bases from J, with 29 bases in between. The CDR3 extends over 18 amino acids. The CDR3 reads CASSPPPGVLSAQPTQYF. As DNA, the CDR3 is TGTGCCAGCAGTCCGCCCCCTGGGGTGCTCTCGGCTCAACCTACGCAGTATTTT.

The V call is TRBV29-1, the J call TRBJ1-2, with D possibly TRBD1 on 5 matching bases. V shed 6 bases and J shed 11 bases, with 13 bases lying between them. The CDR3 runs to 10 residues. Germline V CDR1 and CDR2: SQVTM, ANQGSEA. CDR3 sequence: CSVRTTRYTF. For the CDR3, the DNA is TGCAGCGTCCGGACAACGCGGTACACCTTC.

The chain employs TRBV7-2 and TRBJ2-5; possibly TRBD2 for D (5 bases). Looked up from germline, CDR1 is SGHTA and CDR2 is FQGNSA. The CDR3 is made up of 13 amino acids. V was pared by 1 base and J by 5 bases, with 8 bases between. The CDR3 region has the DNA TGTGCCAGCAGCTTAGGAGGGTACGAGACCCAGTACTTC. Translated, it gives CASSLGGYETQYF.

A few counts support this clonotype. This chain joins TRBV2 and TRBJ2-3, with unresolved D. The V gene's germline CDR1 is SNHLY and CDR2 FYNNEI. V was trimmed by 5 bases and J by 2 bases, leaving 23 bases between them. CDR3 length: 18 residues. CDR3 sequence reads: CASSSVLGWKQSTDTQYF. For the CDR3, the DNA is TGTGCCAGCAGTTCAGTACTCGGGTGGAAACAGTCCACAGATACGCAGTATTTT.

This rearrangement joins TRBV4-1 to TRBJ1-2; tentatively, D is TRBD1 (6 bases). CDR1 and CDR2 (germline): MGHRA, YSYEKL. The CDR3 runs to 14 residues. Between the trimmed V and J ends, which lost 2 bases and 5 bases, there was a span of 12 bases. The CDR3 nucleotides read TGCGCCAGCAGCCAACGCAGGGGTGGGTATGGCTACACCTTC. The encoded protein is CASSQRRGGYGYTF.

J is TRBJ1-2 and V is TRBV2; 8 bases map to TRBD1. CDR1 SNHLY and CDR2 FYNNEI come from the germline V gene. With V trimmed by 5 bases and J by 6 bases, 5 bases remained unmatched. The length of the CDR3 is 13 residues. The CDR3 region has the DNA TGTGCCAGCAGTTCGCAGGGGGCGAATGGCTACACCTTC. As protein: CASSSQGANGYTF.

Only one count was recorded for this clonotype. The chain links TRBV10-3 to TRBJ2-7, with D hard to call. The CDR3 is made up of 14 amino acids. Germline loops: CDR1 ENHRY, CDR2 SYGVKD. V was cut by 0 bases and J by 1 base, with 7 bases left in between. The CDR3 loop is CAISESSGSYEQYF. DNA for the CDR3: TGTGCCATCAGTGAGTCGTCAGGATCCTACGAGCAGTACTTC.

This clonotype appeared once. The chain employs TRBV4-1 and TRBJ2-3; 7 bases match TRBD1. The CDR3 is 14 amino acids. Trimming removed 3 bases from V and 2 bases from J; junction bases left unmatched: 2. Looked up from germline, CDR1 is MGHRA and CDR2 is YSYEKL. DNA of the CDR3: TGCGCCAGCAGCCAGACAGGGAACACAGATACGCAGTATTTT. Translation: CASSQTGNTDTQYF.

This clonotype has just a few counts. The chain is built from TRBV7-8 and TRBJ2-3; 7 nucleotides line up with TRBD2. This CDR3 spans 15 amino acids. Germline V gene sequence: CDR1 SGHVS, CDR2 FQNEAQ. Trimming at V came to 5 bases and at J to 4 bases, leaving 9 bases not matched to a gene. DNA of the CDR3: TGTGCCAGCAGCCCGGGAGGCGGGGTCGCAGATACGCAGTATTTT. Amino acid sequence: CASSPGGGVADTQYF.

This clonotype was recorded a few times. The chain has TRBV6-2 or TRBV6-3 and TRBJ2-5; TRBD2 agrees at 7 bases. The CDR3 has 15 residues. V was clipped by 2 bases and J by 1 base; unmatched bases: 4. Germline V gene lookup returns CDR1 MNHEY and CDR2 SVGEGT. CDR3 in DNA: TGTGCCAGCAGTTACGGGCTAGCGGTCCAAGAGACCCAGTACTTC. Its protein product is CASSYGLAVQETQYF.

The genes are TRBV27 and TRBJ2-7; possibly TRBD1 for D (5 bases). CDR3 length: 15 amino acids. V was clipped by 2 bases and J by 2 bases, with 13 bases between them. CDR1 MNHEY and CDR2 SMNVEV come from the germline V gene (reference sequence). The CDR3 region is CASSLGASIPYEQYF. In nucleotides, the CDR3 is TGTGCCAGCAGTTTAGGGGCATCTATACCCTACGAGCAGTACTTC.

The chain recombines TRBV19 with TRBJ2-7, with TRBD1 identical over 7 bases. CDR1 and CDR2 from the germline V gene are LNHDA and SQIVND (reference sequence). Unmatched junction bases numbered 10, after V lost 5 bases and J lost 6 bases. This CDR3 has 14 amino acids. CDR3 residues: CASSHRDSPLEQYF. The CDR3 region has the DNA TGTGCCAGTAGTCACCGGGACAGCCCCCTCGAGCAGTACTTC.

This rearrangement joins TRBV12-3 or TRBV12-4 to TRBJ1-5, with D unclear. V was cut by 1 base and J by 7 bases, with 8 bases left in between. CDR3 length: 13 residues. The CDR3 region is CASSLGAEQPQHF. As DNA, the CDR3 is TGTGCCAGCAGTTTAGGGGCGGAACAGCCCCAGCATTTT.

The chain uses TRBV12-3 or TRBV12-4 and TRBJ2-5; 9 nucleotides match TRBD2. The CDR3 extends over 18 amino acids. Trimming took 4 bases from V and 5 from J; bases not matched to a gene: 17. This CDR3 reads CASSWSGRSQTFAETQYF. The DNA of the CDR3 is TGTGCCAGCAGTTGGAGCGGGAGGAGTCAAACGTTTGCGGAGACCCAGTACTTC.

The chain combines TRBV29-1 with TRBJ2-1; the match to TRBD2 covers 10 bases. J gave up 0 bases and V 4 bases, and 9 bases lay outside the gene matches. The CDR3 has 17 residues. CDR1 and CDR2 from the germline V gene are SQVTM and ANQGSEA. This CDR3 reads CSVVGTSEPSSYNEQFF. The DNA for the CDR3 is TGCAGCGTTGTGGGGACTAGCGAACCGAGCTCCTACAATGAGCAGTTCTTC.

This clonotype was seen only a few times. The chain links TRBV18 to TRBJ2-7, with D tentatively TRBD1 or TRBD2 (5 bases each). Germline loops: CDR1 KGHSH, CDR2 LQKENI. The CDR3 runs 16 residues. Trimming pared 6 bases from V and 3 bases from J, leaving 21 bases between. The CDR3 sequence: CASSTVPGRGDYEQYF. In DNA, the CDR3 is TGTGCCAGCTCCACCGTTCCAGGTCGAGGGGACTACGAGCAGTACTTC.

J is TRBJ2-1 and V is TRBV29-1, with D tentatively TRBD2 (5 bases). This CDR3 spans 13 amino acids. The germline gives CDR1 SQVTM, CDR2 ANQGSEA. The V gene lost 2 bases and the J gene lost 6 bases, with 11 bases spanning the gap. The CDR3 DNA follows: TGCAGCGTTGAAAGGCGGGCCCTCAATGAGCAGTTCTTC. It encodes CSVERRALNEQFF.

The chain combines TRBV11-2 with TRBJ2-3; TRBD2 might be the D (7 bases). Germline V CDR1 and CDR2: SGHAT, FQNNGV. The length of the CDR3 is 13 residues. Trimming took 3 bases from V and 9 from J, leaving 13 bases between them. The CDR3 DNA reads TGTGCCAGCAGCTTTGGGGGGGCAATAACGCAGTATTTT. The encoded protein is CASSFGGAITQYF.